This TCR beta chain is from a study of Ad26.COV2.S vaccination and SARS-CoV-2 variants. Noted treatment: some 19 received Ad26.COV2.S at low or high dose, single or two shots; several received placebo; per-sample allocation not given. Samples came from day 63 after the first vaccine or placebo injection. Sequencing used immunoSEQ multiplex PCR; TCRdb keeps in-frame clones, though not all of them. Of 500,000 or so clones listed, 89% were seen once; the top ten hold about 2.5%. The V gene's germline CDR1 is SGHAT and CDR2 FQNNGV. Trimming stripped 2 bases from V and 5 bases from J, with 3 bases between. The CDR3 extends over 11 amino acids.

The chain combines TRBV11-2 with TRBJ1-1; D uncertain. The sequence was obtained from a person aged 18-60 years who received the Ad26.COV2.S COVID-19 vaccine or a placebo. The sequencing here drew on peripheral blood, taken in a trial of Ad26.COV2.S vaccine versus placebo. CDR3 DNA sequence: TGTGCCAGCAGCTTAACTACTGAAGCTTTCTTT. This sequence encodes CASSLTTEAFF.